This is a list of T cell receptor beta chains from one sample in a study of T cell responses to AZD1222 COVID-19 vaccine. Assay: immunoSEQ multiplex PCR; the TCRdb copy retains only in-frame clones and omits some. Counted here are over 150,000 clones, just over 90% occurring once; the ten biggest clones make up about 1.4%. The sequences come from peripheral blood, collected on day 0 of AZD1222 vaccination. The receptor source for this set is an adult in good health. Both conserved end residues are part of each CDR3. The D gene is left open where the match is weak. Not every row has a clone size; where given, it reads once, few, many or a size class.

-	TRBV11-2	TRBJ1-2	once	TGTGCCAGCAGCTTAGACAGTAACTATGGCTACACCTTC	CASSLDSNYGYTF
TRBD2	TRBV28	TRBJ2-7	-	TGTGCCAGCAGTTTTATCGCGGGGGGGCCGGGCGAGCAGTACTTC	CASSFIAGGPGEQYF
-	TRBV28	TRBJ1-2	-	TGTGCCAGCAGTCCCGGGGATGGCTACACCTTC	CASSPGDGYTF
TRBD1	TRBV7-2	TRBJ1-1	-	TGTGCCAGCAGCGGGACAGGGACTGAGAACACTGAAGCTTTCTTT	CASSGTGTENTEAFF
-	TRBV6-2/TRBV6-3	TRBJ1-1	-	TGTGCCAGCAGTTACCCTCACACTGAAGCTTTCTTT	CASSYPHTEAFF
TRBD1	TRBV9	TRBJ1-3	-	TGTGCCAGCAGCGCCGGGACAGGCTCTGGAAACACCATATATTTT	CASSAGTGSGNTIYF
-	TRBV28	TRBJ1-5	-	TGTGCCAGCAGTTTCGCCAGGGCGGGTATCAATCAGCCCCAGCATTTT	CASSFARAGINQPQHF
-	TRBV6-5	TRBJ2-5	-	TGTGCCAGCAGTTACTACGGAGGGGACCAAGAGACCCAGTACTTC	CASSYYGGDQETQYF
-	TRBV21-1	TRBJ1-5	-	TGTGCCAGCAGCCCTCGGTGGGGTCCCCAGGCCCAGCATTTT	CASSPRWGPQAQHF
TRBD1	TRBV18	TRBJ2-2	few	TGTGCCAGCTCACCAGGGACAGGAGAACCGAACACCGGGGAGCTGTTTTTT	CASSPGTGEPNTGELFF
TRBD1	TRBV24-1	TRBJ2-5	-	TGTGCCACCAGTGATCCCTGGACAGGGATAGGAGAGACCCAGTACTTC	CATSDPWTGIGETQYF
TRBD1	TRBV7-2	TRBJ1-3	few	TGTGCCAGCAGCGCTAGCCAGGACAGGGGGCCTGGAAACACCATATATTTT	CASSASQDRGPGNTIYF
TRBD1	TRBV6-6	TRBJ1-1	-	TGTGCCAGCAGTCGGGACAGGGGGCAGGATGAAGCTTTCTTT	CASSRDRGQDEAFF
TRBD1	TRBV18	TRBJ2-4	-	TGTGCCAGCTCACCTAACAGGGGGAAAAACATTCAGTACTTC	CASSPNRGKNIQYF
TRBD2	TRBV4-2	TRBJ2-3	few	TGTGCCAGCAGCCATGCTAGCGGGGACACAGATACGCAGTATTTT	CASSHASGDTDTQYF
TRBD2	TRBV19	TRBJ2-5	-	TGTGCCAGTAGTTTCCGGGGGGAAGAGACCCAGTACTTC	CASSFRGEETQYF
-	TRBV4-3	TRBJ2-6	once	TGCGCCAGCAGCCAGGAACCTACAGGGTCTGGGGCCAACGTCCTGACTTTC	CASSQEPTGSGANVLTF
-	TRBV7-3	TRBJ2-5	-	TGTGCCAGCAGCTTACGAGGCGAGACCCAGTACTTC	CASSLRGETQYF